This TCR beta chain was identified in a study of PD-1 blockade in classical Hodgkin lymphoma. Repertoires were generated with immunoSEQ multiplex PCR, while TCRdb's copy carries only in-frame clones and drops some. The data show nearly 20,000 clones, 76% seen once. To note about this clone: Its antigen is not identified.

Study-level results: Factors driving the repertoire differences, possibly disease activity or prior therapy, remain undefined. Baseline diversity was lower in partial responders and progressors than complete responders. Newly diagnosed patients were said to have less baseline TCR diversity than healthy donors did.

Germline CDR1 reads MNHNS; CDR2 reads SASEGT. CDR3 length: 16 residues. The germline V and J ends were trimmed by 2 bases and 2 bases, with 14 bases remaining between them. Time point denoted: cycle 4 day 1 (C4D1), after 6 weeks of nivolumab. Relapse after autologous stem cell transplantation occurred in every patient, and brentuximab vedotin exposure varied. Under best response, outcomes were complete response, partial response or progressive disease. The clonotype comes from a human donor with classical Hodgkin lymphoma. The chain links TRBV6-1 to TRBJ2-3; possibly TRBD1 for D (6 bases). The source material was peripheral blood mononuclear cells (PBMCs), sampled before the fourth cycle of nivolumab. The CDR3 loop reads CASSEPWDKHTDTQYF. DNA of the CDR3: TGTGCCAGCAGTGAACCTTGGGACAAGCACACAGATACGCAGTATTTT.